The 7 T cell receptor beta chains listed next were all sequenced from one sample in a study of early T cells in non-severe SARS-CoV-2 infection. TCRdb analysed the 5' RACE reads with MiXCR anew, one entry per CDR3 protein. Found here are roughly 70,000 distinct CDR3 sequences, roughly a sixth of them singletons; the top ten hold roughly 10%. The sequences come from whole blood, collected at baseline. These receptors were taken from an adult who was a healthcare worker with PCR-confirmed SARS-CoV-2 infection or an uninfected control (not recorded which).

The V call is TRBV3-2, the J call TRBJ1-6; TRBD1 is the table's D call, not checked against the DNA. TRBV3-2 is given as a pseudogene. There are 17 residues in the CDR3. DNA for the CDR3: TGTGCCAGCAGCCAAGAGTTGGCGGGGGCGCGAGATTCACCCCTCCACTTT. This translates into CASSQELAGARDSPLHF.

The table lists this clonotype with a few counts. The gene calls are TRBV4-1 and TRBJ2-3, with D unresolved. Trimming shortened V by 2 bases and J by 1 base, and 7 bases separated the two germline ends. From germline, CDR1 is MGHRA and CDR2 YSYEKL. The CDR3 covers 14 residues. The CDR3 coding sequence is TGCGCCAGCAGCCAAATGTGGGGCACAGATACGCAGTATTTT. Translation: CASSQMWGTDTQYF.

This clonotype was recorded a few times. The CDR3 sequence is CASSDGRNSYEQYF. The CDR3 DNA sequence: TGTGCCAGCAGTGATGGACGGAACTCCTACGAGCAGTACTTC. The rearrangement links TRBV6-1 to TRBJ2-7; no firm D call. Trimming shortened V by 3 bases and J by 0 bases, and 9 bases separated the two germline ends. Germline CDR1 and CDR2: MNHNS and SASEGT. The CDR3 sequence is 14 residues long.

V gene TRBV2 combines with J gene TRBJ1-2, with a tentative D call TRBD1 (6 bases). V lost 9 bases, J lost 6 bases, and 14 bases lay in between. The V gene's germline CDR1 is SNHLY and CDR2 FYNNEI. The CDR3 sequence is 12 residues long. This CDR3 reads CARDGQIDGYTF. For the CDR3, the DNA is TGTGCCAGAGATGGACAGATCGATGGCTACACCTTC.

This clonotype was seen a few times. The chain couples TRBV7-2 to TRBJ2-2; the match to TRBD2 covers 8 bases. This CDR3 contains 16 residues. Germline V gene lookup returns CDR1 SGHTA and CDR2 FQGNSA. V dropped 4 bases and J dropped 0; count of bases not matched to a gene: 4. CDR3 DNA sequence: TGTGCCAGCAGCTCGATAGCGGGATCGAACACCGGGGAGCTGTTTTTT. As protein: CASSSIAGSNTGELFF.

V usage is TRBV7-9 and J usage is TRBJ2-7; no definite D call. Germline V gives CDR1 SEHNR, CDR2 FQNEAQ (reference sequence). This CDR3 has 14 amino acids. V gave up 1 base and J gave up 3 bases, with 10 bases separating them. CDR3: CASSLVDQIYEQYF. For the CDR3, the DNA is TGTGCCAGCAGCTTAGTGGATCAAATCTACGAGCAGTACTTC.

In nucleotides, the CDR3 is TGTGCCAGCAGTTTCAGGAACCAAGAGACCCAGTACTTC. This translates into CASSFRNQETQYF. This chain uses TRBV27 with TRBJ2-5; D gene uncertain. The CDR3 sequence is 13 residues long. Trimming took 3 bases from V and 0 from J, leaving 5 bases between them. From germline, CDR1 is MNHEY and CDR2 SMNVEV (reference sequence).